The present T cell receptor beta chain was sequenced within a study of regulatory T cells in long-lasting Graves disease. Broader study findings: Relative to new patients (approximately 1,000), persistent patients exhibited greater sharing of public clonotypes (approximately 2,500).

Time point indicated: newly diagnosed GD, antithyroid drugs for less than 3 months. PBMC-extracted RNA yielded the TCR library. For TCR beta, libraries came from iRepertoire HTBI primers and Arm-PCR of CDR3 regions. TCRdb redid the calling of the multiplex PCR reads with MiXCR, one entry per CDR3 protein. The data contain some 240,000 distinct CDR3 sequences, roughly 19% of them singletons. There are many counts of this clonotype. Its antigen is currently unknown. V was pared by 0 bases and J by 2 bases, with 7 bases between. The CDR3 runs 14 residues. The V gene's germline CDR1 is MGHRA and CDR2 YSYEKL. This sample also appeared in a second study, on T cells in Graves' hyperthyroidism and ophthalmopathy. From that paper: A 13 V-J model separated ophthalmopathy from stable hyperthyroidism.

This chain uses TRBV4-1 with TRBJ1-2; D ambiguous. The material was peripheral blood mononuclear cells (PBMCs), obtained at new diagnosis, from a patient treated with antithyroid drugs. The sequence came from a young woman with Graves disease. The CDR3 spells CASSQEKWNYGYTF. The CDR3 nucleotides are TGCGCCAGCAGCCAAGAAAAGTGGAACTATGGCTACACCTTC.